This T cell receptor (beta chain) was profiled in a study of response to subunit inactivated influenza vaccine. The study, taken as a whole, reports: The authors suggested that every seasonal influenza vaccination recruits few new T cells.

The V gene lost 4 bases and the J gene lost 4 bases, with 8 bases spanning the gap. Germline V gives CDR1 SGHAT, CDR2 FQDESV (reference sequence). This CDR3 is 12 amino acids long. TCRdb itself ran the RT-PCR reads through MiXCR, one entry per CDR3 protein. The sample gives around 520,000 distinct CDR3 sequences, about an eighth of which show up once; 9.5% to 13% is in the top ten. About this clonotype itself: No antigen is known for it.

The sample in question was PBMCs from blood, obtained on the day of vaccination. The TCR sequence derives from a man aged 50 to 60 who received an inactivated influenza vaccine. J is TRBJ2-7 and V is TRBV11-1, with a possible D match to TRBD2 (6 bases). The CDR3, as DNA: TGTGCCAGCAGCTCGGGACTTTACGAGCAGTACTTC. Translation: CASSSGLYEQYF.